A selection of T cell receptor beta chains follows, all from one sample in a study of cytomegalovirus exposure and HLA in healthy donors. Clones were sequenced by immunoSEQ multiplex PCR, and TCRdb holds only the in-frame ones, with some missing. The sample has just over 150,000 clones; around four fifths are singletons. Sequencing used PBMCs. The receptors come from a female donor in good health and CMV-seronegative. Both conserved end residues are part of each CDR3. D genes are given only for firm matches. A clone size is listed for some rows: how often the clone was seen (once, few, many), or a class if it is expanded.

clone_size d_call j_call v_call cdr3_aa cdr3_nt
once - TRBJ2-3 TRBV5-6 CASSLAPSRSTDTQYF TGTGCCAGCAGCTTGGCCCCTAGCAGGAGCACAGATACGCAGTATTTT
- - TRBJ2-3 TRBV30 CAWSVGSDLTDTQYF TGTGCCTGGAGTGTTGGGTCGGACTTAACAGATACGCAGTATTTT
- - TRBJ1-2 TRBV5-4 CASSERVNYGYTF TGTGCCAGCAGTGAGAGGGTTAACTATGGCTACACCTTC
- - TRBJ1-1 TRBV2 CASRGRNTEAFF TGTGCCAGCAGGGGGCGGAACACTGAAGCTTTCTTT
- - TRBJ1-2 TRBV6-1 CASSGPASRGNYGYTF TGTGCCAGCAGTGGTCCCGCTTCACGGGGAAACTATGGCTACACCTTC
- - TRBJ2-7 TRBV21-1 CASSLPGQGTYEQYF TGTGCCAGCAGCCTACCGGGACAGGGGACCTACGAGCAGTACTTC
- - TRBJ1-1 TRBV12-5 CASGLPPEIQGNTEAFF TGTGCTAGTGGTTTGCCACCGGAAATCCAGGGGAACACTGAAGCTTTCTTT
- TRBD1 TRBJ1-5 TRBV7-3 CASSQFTGQGYNQPQHF TGTGCCAGCAGCCAGTTTACGGGACAGGGATACAATCAGCCCCAGCATTTT
- TRBD1 TRBJ2-7 TRBV6-1 CASPRTGRTYEQYF TGTGCCAGCCCCCGGACAGGTAGGACCTACGAGCAGTACTTC
- TRBD1 TRBJ2-7 TRBV7-8 CASSSTGLNEQYF TGTGCCAGCAGCTCGACAGGGTTAAACGAGCAGTACTTC
- TRBD1 TRBJ2-7 TRBV2 CASSYGTAYEQYF TGTGCCAGCAGTTATGGGACAGCTTACGAGCAGTACTTC
- TRBD2 TRBJ2-1 TRBV19 CASGREGQSYNEQFF TGTGCGTCTGGGCGGGAGGGCCAATCCTACAATGAGCAGTTCTTC
- TRBD1 TRBJ1-1 TRBV9 CASSAHRTGLNTEAFF TGTGCCAGCAGCGCCCACAGGACAGGGTTGAACACTGAAGCTTTCTTT
- TRBD1 TRBJ1-1 TRBV5-1 CASSQTGTRAEAFF TGCGCCAGCAGCCAGACAGGGACCAGAGCTGAAGCTTTCTTT
- TRBD1 TRBJ2-7 TRBV7-9 CASSFQLQGGEQYF TGTGCCAGCAGCTTCCAATTACAGGGGGGCGAGCAGTACTTC
- TRBD1 TRBJ2-7 TRBV29-1 CSVDTDRAYEQYF TGCAGCGTTGACACCGACAGGGCCTACGAGCAGTACTTC
- - TRBJ2-3 TRBV29-1 CSAKQADTQYF TGCAGCGCCAAACAGGCAGATACGCAGTATTTT
- TRBD2 TRBJ2-3 TRBV7-2 CASSLTRGGRDTQYF TGTGCCAGCAGCCTCACCCGGGGGGGCCGGGACACGCAGTATTTT
- TRBD2 TRBJ2-1 TRBV6-5 CATREDSYNEQFF TGTGCCACCCGGGAGGATTCTTACAATGAGCAGTTCTTC
once - TRBJ1-2 TRBV7-9 CASSSGGTYYGYTF TGTGCCAGCTCCAGCGGGGGAACTTACTATGGCTACACCTTC
- - TRBJ1-2 TRBV5-8 CASSWMPGVMEPHGYTF TGTGCCAGCAGCTGGATGCCAGGGGTGATGGAACCACATGGCTACACCTTC
- - TRBJ1-1 TRBV27 CASRGGTEAFF TGTGCCAGCAGAGGCGGCACTGAAGCTTTCTTT
- TRBD1 TRBJ2-7 TRBV10-3 CATRTGEFYEQYF TGTGCCACCCGAACAGGGGAGTTCTACGAGCAGTACTTC